This TCR beta chain came from a study of cytomegalovirus exposure and HLA in healthy donors. Vbeta (60) and Jbeta (13) primers were used in the PCR. Profiled with immunoSEQ multiplex PCR; TCRdb holds only in-frame clones, not every one. The data hold 40,000 or so clones, with roughly four fifths observed a single time. CDR3 length: 16 residues. The trim removed 0 bases at V and 2 bases at J, leaving 7 bases unmatched. In germline, CDR1 is LNHNV, CDR2 YYDKDF (reference sequence). This clonotype was obtained from a young woman in good health and CMV-seropositive. The chain is built from TRBV15 and TRBJ2-7; 7 bases are shared with TRBD1. Sequencing was carried out using PBMCs. The CDR3 bases are TGTGCCACCAGCAGAGACCTACAGGGGACACCCTACGAGCAGTACTTC. Its protein product is CATSRDLQGTPYEQYF.